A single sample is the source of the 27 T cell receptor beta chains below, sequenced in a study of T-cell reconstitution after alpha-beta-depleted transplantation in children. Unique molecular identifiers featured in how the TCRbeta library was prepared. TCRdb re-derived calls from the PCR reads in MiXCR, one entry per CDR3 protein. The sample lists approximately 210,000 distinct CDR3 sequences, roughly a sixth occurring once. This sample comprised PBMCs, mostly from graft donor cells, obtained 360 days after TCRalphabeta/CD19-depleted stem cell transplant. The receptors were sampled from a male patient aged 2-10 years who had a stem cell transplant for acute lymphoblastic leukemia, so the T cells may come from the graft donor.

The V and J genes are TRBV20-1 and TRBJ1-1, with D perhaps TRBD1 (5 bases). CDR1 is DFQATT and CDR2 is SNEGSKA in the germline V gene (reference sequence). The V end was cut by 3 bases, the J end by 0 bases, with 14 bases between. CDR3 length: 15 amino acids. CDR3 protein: CSARGGDSLNTEAFF. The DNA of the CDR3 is TGCAGTGCTAGGGGAGGTGACAGTTTGAACACTGAAGCTTTCTTT.

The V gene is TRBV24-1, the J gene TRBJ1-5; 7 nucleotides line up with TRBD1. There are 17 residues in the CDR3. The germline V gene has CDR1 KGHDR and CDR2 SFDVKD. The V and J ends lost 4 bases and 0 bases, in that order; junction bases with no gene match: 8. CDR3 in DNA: TGTGCCACCAGTGAAGCGGGACAGCCTTATAGCAATCAGCCCCAGCATTTT. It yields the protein CATSEAGQPYSNQPQHF.

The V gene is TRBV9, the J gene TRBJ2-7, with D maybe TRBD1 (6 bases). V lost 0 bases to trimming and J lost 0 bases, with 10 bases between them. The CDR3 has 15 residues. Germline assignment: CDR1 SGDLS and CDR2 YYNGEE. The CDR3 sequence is CASSVADSTSYEQYF. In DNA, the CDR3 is TGTGCCAGCAGCGTAGCGGACAGCACCTCCTACGAGCAGTACTTC.

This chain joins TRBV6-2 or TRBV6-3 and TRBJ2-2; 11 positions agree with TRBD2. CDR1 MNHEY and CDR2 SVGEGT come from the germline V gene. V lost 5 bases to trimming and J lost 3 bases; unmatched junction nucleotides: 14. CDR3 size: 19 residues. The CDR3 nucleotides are TGTGCCAGCAGTCCCGGGACTAGCGGAACCTTAGGGTACACCGGGGAGCTGTTTTTT. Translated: CASSPGTSGTLGYTGELFF.

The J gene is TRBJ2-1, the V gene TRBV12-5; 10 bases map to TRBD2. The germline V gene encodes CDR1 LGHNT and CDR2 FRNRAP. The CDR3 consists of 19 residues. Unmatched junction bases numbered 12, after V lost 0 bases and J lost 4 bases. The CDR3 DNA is TGTGCTAGTGGTTTGGTACACGGGACTAGCGCGGACCCATACAATGAGCAGTTCTTC. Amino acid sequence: CASGLVHGTSADPYNEQFF.

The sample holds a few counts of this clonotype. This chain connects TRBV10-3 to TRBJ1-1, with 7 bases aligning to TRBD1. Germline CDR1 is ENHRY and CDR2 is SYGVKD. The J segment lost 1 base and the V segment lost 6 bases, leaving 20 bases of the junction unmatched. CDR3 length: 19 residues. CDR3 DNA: TGTGCCATCAGAATGACCATGCTCAGGCCCCAGGGGGAGAACACTGAAGCTTTCTTT. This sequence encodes CAIRMTMLRPQGENTEAFF.

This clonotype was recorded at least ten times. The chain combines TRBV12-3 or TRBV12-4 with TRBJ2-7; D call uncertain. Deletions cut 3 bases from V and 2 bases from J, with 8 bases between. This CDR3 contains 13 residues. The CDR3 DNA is TGTGCCAGCAGTTTGGTGTCGGCCTACGAGCAGTACTTC. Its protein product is CASSLVSAYEQYF.

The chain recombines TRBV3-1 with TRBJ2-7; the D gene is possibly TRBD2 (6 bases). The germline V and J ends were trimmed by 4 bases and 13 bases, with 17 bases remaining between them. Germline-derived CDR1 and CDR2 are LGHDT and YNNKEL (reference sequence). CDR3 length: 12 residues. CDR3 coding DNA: TGTGCCAGCAGCCCCGATGCCGGGACTCAATACTTC. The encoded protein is CASSPDAGTQYF.

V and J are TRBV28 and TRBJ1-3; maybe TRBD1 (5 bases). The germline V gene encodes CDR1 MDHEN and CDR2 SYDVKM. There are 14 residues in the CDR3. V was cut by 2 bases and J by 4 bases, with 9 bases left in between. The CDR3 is CASSLAGFGNTIYF. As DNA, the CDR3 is TGTGCCAGCAGTTTAGCAGGGTTCGGAAACACCATATATTTT. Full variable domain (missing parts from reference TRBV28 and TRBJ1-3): DVKVTQSSRYLVKRTGEKVFLECVQDMDHENMFWYRQDPGLGLRLIYFSYDVKMKEKGDIPEGYSVSREKKERFSLILESASTNQTSMYLCASSLAGFGNTIYFGEGSWLTVV.

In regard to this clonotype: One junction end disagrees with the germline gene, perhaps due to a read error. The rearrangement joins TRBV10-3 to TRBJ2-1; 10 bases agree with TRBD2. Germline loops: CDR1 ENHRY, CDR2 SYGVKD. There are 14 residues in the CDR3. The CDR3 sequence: CAISTGTSDTPRRF. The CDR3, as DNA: TGTGCCATCAGTACCGGGACTAGCGATACCCCTAGGAGGTTC.

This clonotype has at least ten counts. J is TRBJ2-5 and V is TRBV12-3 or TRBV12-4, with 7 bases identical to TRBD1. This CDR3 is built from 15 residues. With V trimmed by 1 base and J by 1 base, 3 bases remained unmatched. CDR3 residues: CASSLGYRGQETQYF. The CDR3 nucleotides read TGTGCCAGCAGTTTAGGTTACAGGGGCCAAGAGACCCAGTACTTC.

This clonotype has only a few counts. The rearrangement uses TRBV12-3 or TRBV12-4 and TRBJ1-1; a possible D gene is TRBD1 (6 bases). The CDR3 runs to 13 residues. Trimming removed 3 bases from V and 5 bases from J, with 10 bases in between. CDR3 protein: CASSFGGATEAFF. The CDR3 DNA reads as TGTGCCAGCAGTTTTGGGGGGGCAACTGAAGCTTTCTTT.

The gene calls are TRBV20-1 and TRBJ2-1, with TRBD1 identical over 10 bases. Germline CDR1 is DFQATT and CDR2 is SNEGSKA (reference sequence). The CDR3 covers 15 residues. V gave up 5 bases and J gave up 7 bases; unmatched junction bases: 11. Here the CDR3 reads CSAQFGTGVWNEQFF. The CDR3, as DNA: TGCAGTGCTCAGTTCGGGACAGGGGTGTGGAATGAGCAGTTCTTC.

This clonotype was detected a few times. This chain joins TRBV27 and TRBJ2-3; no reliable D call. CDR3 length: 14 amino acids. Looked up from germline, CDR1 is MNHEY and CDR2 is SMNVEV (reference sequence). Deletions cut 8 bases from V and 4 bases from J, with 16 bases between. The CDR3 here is CASSLVNDPDTQYF. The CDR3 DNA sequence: TGTGCCAGCTCTCTCGTGAACGATCCAGATACGCAGTATTTT.

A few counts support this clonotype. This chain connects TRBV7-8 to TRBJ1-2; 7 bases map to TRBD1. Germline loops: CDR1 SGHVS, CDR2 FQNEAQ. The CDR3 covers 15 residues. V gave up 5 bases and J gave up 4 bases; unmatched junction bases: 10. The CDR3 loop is CASSPPGQRIYGYTF. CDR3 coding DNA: TGTGCCAGCAGCCCTCCGGGACAGCGCATCTATGGCTACACCTTC.

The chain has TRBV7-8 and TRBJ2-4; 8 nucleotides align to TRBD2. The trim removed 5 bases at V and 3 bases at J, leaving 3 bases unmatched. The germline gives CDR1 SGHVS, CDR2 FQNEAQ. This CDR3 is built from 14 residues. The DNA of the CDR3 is TGTGCCAGCAGCCGGGGGGGCGGCAAAAACATTCAGTACTTC. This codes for CASSRGGGKNIQYF. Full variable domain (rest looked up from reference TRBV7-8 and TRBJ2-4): GAGVSQSPRYKVAKRGQDVALRCDPISGHVSLFWYQQALGQGPEFLTYFQNEAQLDKSGLPSDRFFAERPEGSVSTLKIQRTQQEDSAVYLCASSRGGGKNIQYFGAGTRLSVL.

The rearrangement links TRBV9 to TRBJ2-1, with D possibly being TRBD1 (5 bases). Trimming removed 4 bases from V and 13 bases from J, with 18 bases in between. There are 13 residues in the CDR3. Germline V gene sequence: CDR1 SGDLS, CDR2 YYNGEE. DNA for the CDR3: TGTGCCAGCAGCTTCGCCTCGGACAACCGACAGTTCTTC. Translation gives CASSFASDNRQFF.

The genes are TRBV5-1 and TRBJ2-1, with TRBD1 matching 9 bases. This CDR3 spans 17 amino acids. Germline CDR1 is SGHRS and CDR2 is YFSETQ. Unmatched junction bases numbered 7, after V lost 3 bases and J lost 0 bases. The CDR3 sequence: CASSSDGQGSSYNEQFF. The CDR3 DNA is TGCGCCAGCAGCTCCGATGGACAGGGGAGCTCCTACAATGAGCAGTTCTTC.

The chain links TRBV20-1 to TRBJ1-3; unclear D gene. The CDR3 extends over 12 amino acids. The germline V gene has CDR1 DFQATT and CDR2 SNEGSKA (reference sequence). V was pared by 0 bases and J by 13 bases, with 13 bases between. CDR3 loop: CSARDRDLGIYF. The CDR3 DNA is TGCAGTGCTAGAGATAGGGATCTCGGGATATATTTT.

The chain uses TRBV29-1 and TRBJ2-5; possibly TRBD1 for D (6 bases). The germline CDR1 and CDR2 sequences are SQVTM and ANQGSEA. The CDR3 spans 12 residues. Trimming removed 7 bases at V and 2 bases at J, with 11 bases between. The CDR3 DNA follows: TGCAGCGCCTCGGGACATCAAGAGACCCAGTACTTC. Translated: CSASGHQETQYF.

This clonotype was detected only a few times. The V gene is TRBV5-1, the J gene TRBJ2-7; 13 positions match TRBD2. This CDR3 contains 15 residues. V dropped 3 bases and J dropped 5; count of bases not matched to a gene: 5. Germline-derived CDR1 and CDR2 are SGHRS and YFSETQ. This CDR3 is CASSSGLAGIDEQYF. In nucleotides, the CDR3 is TGCGCCAGCAGCTCGGGACTAGCGGGGATCGACGAGCAGTACTTC. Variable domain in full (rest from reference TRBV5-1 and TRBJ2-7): KAGVTQTPRYLIKTRGQQVTLSCSPISGHRSVSWYQQTPGQGLQFLFEYFSETQRNKGNFPGRFSGRQFSNSRSEMNVSTLELGDSALYLCASSSGLAGIDEQYFGPGTRLTVT.

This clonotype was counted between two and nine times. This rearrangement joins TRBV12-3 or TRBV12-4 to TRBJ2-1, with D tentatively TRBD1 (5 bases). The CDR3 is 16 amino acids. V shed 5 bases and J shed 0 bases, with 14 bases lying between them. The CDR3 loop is CASSPPTVVSYNEQFF. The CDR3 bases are TGTGCCAGCAGTCCACCGACAGTTGTCTCCTACAATGAGCAGTTCTTC.

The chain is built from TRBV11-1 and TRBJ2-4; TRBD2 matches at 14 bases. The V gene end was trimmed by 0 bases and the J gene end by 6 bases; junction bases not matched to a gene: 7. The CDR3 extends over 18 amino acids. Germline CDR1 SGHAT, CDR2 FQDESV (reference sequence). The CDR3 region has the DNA TGTGCCAGCAGCTTAGCGACTAGCGGGGGGGCAATACCAAACATTCAGTACTTC. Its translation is CASSLATSGGAIPNIQYF.

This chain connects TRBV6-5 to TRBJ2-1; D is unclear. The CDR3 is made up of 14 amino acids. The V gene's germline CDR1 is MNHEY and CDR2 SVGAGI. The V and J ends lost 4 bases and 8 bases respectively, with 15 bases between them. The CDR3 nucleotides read TGTGCCAGCAGTTTTAGTCTCTCTAGGGATGAGCAGTTCTTC. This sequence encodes CASSFSLSRDEQFF.

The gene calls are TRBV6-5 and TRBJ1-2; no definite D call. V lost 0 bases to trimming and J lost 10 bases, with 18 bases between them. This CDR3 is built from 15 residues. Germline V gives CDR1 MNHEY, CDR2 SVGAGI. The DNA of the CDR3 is TGTGCCAGCAGTTACTCTTCCGGGATTGGTGATTACTACACCTTC. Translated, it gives CASSYSSGIGDYYTF.

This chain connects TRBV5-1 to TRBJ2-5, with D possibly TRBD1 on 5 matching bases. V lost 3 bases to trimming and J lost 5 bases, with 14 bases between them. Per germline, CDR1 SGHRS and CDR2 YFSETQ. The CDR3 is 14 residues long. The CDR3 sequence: CASSYPGMGETQYF. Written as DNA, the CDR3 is TGCGCCAGCAGCTACCCAGGGATGGGGGAGACCCAGTACTTC.

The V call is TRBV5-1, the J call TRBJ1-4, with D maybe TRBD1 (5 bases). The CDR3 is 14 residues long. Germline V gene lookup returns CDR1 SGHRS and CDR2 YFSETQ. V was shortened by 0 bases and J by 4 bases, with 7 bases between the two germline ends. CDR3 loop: CASSLDRFNEKLFF. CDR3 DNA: TGCGCCAGCAGCTTGGACAGGTTTAATGAAAAACTGTTTTTT.